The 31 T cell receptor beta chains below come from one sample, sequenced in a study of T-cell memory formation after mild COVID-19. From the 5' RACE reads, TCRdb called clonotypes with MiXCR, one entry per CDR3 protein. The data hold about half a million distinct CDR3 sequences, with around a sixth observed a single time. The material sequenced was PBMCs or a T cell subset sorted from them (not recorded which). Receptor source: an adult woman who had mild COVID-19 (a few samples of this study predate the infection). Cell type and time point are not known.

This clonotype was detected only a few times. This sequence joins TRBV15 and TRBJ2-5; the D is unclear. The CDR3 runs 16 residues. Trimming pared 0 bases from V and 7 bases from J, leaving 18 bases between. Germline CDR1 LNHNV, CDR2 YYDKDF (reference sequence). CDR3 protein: CATSRDLVGSPGTQYF. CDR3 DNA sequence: TGTGCCACCAGCAGAGATCTAGTAGGTTCGCCCGGGACCCAGTACTTC.

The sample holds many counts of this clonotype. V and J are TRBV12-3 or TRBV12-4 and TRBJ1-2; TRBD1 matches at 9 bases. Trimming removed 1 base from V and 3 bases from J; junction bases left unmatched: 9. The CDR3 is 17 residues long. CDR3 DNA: TGTGCCAGCAGTTTAGTCCACAGGGGGCAGTCCCACTATGGCTACACCTTC. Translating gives CASSLVHRGQSHYGYTF.

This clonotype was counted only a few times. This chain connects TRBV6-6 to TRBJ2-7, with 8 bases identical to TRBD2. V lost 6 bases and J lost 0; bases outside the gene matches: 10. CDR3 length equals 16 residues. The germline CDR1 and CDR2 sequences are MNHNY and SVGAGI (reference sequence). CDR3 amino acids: CASRSPSSGSSYEQYF. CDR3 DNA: TGTGCCAGCAGATCCCCGTCCAGCGGGAGCTCCTACGAGCAGTACTTC.

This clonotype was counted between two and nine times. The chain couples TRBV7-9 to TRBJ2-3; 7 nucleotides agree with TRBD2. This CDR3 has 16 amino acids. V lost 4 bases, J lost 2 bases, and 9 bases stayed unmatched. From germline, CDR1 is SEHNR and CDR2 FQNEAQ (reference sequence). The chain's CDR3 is CASSSLLARDTDTQYF. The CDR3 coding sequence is TGTGCCAGCAGCTCCCTACTAGCGCGAGACACAGATACGCAGTATTTT.

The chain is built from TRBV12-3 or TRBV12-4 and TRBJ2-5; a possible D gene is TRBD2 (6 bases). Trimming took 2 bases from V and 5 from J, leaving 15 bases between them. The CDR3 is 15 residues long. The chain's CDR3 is CASSLYLGRDETQYF. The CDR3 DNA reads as TGTGCCAGCAGTTTATACCTCGGGCGGGACGAGACCCAGTACTTC.

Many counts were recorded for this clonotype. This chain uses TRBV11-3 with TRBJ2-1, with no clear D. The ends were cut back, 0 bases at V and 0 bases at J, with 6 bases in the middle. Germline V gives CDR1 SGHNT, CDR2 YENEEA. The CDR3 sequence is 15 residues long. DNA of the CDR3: TGTGCCAGCAGCTTAGAGTCCGCCTCCTACAATGAGCAGTTCTTC. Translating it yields CASSLESASYNEQFF.

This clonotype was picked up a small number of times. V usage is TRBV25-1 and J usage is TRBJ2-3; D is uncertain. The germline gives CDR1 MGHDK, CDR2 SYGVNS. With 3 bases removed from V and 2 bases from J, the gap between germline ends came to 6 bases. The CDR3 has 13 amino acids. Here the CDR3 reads CASSDDLTDTQYF. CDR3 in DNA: TGTGCCAGCAGTGACGACCTCACAGATACGCAGTATTTT.

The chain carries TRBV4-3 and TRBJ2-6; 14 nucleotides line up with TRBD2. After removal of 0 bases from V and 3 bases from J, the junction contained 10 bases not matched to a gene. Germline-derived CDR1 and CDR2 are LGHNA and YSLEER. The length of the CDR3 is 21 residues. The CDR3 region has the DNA TGCGCCAGCAGCCAAGACCTACAGGGACTAGCGGGAGAGGGTGGGGCCAACGTCCTGACTTTC. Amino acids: CASSQDLQGLAGEGGANVLTF.

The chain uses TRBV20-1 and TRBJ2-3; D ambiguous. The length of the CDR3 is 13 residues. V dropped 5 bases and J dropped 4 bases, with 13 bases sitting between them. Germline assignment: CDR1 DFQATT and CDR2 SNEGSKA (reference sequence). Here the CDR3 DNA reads TGCAGTGCTGAGTTTGGACCGCCAGATACGCAGTATTTT. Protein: CSAEFGPPDTQYF.

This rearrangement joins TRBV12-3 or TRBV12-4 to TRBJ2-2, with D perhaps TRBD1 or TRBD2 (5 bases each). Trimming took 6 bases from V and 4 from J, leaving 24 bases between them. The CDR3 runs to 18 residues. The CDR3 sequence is CASSLLPGARDGTGELFF. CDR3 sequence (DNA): TGTGCCAGCAGCCTGCTACCCGGGGCGAGAGACGGCACCGGGGAGCTGTTTTTT.

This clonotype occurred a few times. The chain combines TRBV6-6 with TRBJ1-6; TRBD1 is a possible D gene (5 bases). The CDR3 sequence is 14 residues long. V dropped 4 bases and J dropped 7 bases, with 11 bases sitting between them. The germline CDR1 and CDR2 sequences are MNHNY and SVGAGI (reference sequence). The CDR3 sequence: CASSFDSENSPLHF. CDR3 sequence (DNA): TGTGCCAGCAGTTTTGACAGTGAGAATTCACCCCTCCACTTT.

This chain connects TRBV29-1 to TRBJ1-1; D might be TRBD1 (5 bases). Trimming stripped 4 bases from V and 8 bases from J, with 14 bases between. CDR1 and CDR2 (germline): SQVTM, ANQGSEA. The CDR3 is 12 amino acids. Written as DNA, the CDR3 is TGCAGCGTTGTTGGGGGGGGAAGGGAAGCTTTCTTT. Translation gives CSVVGGGREAFF.

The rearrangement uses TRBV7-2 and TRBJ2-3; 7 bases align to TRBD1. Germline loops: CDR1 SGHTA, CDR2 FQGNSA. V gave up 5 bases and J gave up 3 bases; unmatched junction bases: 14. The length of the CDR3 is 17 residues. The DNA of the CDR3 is TGTGCCAGCAGCCCTCGACAGGGTCGAGGTTGGACAGATACGCAGTATTTT. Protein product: CASSPRQGRGWTDTQYF.

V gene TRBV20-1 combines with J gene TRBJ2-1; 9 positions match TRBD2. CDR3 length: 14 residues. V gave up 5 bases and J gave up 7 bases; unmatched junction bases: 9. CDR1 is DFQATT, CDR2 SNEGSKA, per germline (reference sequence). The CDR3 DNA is TGCAGTGCTTTAATCAGCGGGAGGAGGAATGAGCAGTTCTTC. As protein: CSALISGRRNEQFF.

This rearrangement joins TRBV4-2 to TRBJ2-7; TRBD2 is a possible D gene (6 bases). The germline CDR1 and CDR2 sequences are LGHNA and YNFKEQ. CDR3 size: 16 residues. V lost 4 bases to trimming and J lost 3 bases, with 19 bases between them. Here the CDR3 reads CASSPGLSADYYEQYF. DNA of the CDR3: TGTGCCAGCAGCCCTGGACTATCGGCGGATTACTACGAGCAGTACTTC.

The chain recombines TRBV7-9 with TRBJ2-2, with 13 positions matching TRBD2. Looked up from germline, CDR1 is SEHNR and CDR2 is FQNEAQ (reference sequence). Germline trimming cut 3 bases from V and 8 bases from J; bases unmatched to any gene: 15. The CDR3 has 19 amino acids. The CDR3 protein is CASSFGGAGLAGESGELFF. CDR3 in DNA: TGTGCCAGCAGCTTTGGCGGGGCCGGACTAGCGGGAGAGTCTGGGGAGCTGTTTTTT.

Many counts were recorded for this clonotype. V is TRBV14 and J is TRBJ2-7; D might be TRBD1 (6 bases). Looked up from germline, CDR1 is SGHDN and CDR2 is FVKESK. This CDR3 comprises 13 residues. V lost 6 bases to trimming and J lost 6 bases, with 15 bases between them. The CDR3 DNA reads TGTGCCAGCAGTACGGACGTACAGGGCGAGCAGTACGTC. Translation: CASSTDVQGEQYV.

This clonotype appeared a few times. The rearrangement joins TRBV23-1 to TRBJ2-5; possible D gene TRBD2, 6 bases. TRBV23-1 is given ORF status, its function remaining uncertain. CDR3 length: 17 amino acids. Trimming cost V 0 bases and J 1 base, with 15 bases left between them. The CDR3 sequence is CASSQSKEGRTQETQYF. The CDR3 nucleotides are TGCGCCAGCAGTCAATCAAAGGAGGGTAGAACCCAAGAGACCCAGTACTTC.

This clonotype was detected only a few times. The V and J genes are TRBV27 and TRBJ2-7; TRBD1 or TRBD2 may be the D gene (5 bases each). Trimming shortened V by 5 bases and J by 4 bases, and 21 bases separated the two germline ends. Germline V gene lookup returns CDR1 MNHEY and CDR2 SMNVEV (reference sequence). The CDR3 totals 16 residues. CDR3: CASSALWGPGPYEQYF. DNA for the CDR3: TGTGCCAGCAGTGCCTTGTGGGGACCCGGCCCTTACGAGCAGTACTTC.

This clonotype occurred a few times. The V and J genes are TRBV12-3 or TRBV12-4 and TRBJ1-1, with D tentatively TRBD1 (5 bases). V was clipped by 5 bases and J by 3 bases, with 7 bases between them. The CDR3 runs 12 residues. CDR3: CASSATDTEAFF. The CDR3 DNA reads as TGTGCCAGCAGTGCGACAGACACTGAAGCTTTCTTT.

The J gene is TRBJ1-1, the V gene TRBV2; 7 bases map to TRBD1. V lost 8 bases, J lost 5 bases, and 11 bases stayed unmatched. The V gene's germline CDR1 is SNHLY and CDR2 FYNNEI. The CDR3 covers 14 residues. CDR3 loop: CASVLTGAGTEAFF. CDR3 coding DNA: TGTGCCAGCGTTCTAACAGGGGCCGGGACTGAAGCTTTCTTT.

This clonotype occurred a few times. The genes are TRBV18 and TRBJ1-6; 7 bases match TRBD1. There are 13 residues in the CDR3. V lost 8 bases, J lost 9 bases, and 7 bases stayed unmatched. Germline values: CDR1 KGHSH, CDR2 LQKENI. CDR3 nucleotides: TGTGCCAGCGAACAGGGGCAGGGTTCACCCCTCCACTTT. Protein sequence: CASEQGQGSPLHF.

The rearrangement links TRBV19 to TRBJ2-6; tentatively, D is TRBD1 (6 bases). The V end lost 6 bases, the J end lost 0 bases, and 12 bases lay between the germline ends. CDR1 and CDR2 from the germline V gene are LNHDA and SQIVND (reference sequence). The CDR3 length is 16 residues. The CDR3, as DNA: TGTGCCAGTAGGGACAGCTCGCCCTCTGGGGCCAACGTCCTGACTTTC. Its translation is CASRDSSPSGANVLTF. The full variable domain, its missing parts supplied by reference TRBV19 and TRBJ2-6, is DGGITQSPKYLFRKEGQNVTLSCEQNLNHDAMYWYRQDPGQGLRLIYYSQIVNDFQKGDIAEGYSVSREKKESFPLTVTSAQKNPTAFYLCASRDSSPSGANVLTFGAGSRLTVL.

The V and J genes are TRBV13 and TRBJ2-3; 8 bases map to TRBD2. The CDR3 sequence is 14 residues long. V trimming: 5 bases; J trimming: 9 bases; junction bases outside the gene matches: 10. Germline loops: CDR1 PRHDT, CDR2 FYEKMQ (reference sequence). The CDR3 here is CASSNSGGFFTQYF. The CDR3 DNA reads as TGTGCCAGCAGCAATTCGGGGGGGTTCTTCACGCAGTATTTT. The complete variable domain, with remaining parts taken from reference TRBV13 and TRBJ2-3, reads AAGVIQSPRHLIKEKRETATLKCYPIPRHDTVYWYQQGPGQDPQFLISFYEKMQSDKGSIPDRFSAQQFSDYHSELNMSSLELGDSALYFCASSNSGGFFTQYFGPGTRLTVL.

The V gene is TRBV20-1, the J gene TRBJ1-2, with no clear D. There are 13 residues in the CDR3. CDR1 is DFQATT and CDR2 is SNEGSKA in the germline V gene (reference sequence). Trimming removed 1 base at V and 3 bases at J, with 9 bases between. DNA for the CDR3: TGCAGTGCTAGAGCCTCGGGGTACTATGGCTACACCTTC. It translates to CSARASGYYGYTF.

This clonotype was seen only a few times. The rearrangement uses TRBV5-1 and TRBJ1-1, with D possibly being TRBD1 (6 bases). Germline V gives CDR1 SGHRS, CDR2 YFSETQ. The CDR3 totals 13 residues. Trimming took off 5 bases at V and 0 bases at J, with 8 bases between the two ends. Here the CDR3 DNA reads TGCGCCAGCAGGGGGACATTGAACACTGAAGCTTTCTTT. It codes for CASRGTLNTEAFF.

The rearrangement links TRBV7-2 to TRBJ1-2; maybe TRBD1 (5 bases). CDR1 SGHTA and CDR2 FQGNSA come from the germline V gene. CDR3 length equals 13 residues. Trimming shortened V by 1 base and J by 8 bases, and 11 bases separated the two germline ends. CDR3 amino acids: CASSLGSREGYTF. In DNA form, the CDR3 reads TGTGCCAGCAGCTTAGGTAGCAGGGAGGGCTACACCTTC.

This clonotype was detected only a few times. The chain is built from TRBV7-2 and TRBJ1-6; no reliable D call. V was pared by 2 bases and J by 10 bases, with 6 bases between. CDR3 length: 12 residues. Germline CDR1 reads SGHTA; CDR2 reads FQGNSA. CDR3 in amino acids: CASSLSASPLHF. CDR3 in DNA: TGTGCCAGCAGCTTATCGGCCTCACCCCTCCACTTT.

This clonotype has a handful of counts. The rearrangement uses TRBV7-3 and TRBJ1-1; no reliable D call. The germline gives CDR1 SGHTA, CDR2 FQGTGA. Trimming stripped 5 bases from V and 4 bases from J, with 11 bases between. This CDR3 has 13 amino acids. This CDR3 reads CASSTMSRTEAFF. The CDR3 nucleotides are TGTGCCAGCAGCACGATGTCTCGCACTGAAGCTTTCTTT.

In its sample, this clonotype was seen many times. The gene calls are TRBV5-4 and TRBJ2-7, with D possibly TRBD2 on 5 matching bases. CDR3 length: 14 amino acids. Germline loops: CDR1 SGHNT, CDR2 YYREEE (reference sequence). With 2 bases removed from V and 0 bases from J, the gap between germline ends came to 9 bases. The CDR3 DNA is TGTGCCAGCAGCTTTCGGGGAAACTCCTACGAGCAGTACTTC. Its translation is CASSFRGNSYEQYF.

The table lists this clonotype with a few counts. The CDR3 spells CASSPEIREDQETQYF. CDR3 DNA: TGTGCCAGCTCACCCGAAATCCGGGAAGACCAAGAGACCCAGTACTTC. The V and J genes are TRBV18 and TRBJ2-5; maybe TRBD2 (5 bases). Looked up from germline, CDR1 is KGHSH and CDR2 is LQKENI. Trimming stripped 3 bases from V and 0 bases from J, with 14 bases between. The CDR3 sequence is 16 residues long. The complete variable domain, with remaining parts taken from reference TRBV18 and TRBJ2-5, reads NAGVMQNPRHLVRRRGQEARLRCSPMKGHSHVYWYRQLPEEGLKFMVYLQKENIIDESGMPKERFSAEFPKEGPSILRIQQVVRGDSAAYFCASSPEIREDQETQYFGPGTRLLVL.